This is a list of T cell receptor delta chains from one sample in a study of DNA immune sequencing with unique molecular identifiers. TCRdb redid clone calling on the multiplex PCR reads using CATT. The sample carries 5,000 or so delta-chain clones, roughly 12% recorded once. What was sequenced was gamma-delta T cells enriched from blood buffy coat, or unenriched PBMCs (not recorded which). The receptors were sampled from a human donor in good health. CDR3s include the opening cysteine and the closing phenylalanine or tryptophan. A D gene is named only where the DNA matches it firmly. Size is stated as how often the clone was seen (once, few, many) or a class if it is expanded.

d_call: .
cdr3_length: 18
v_call: TRDV1
clone_size: few
j_call: TRDJ1
cdr3_aa: CALVPTGGTPRDTDKLIF
cdr3_nt: TGTGCTCTTGTCCCTACCGGGGGGACCCCGCGGGACACCGATAAACTCATCTTT

d_call: TRDD3
cdr3_length: 17
v_call: TRDV2
clone_size: many
j_call: TRDJ1
cdr3_aa: CACDPLATGETADKLIF
cdr3_nt: TGTGCCTGTGACCCATTAGCTACTGGGGAAACAGCCGATAAACTCATCTTT

d_call: TRDD3
cdr3_length: 19
v_call: TRDV2
clone_size: many
j_call: TRDJ3
cdr3_aa: CACDPTLGDRTWDTRQMFF
cdr3_nt: TGTGCCTGTGACCCTACACTGGGGGATAGGACCTGGGACACCCGACAGATGTTTTTC

d_call: TRDD3
cdr3_length: 21
v_call: TRDV2
clone_size: many
j_call: TRDJ3
cdr3_aa: CACDPPSGGYSRSWDTRQMFF
cdr3_nt: TGTGCCTGTGACCCTCCGTCTGGGGGATACTCCCGCTCCTGGGACACCCGACAGATGTTTTTC

d_call: TRDD3
cdr3_length: 15
v_call: TRDV2
clone_size: many
j_call: TRDJ2
cdr3_aa: CACDVLGATTAQLFF
cdr3_nt: TGTGCCTGTGACGTACTGGGGGCTACGACAGCACAACTCTTCTTT

d_call: TRDD3
cdr3_length: 15
v_call: TRDV2
clone_size: many
j_call: TRDJ1
cdr3_aa: CACDTLGDVADKLIF
cdr3_nt: TGTGCCTGTGACACCCTGGGGGATGTGGCCGATAAACTCATCTTT

d_call: TRDD3
cdr3_length: 23
v_call: TRDV1
clone_size: few
j_call: TRDJ1
cdr3_aa: CALGEPRGLPPDWGIGPTDNLIF
cdr3_nt: TGTGCTCTTGGGGAACCCCGGGGCCTTCCCCCGGACTGGGGGATAGGTCCCACCGATAATCTCATCTTT

d_call: TRDD2
cdr3_length: 18
v_call: TRAV38-2/DV8
clone_size: many
j_call: TRDJ1
cdr3_aa: CAYRSAAFLRTSNDKLIF
cdr3_nt: TGTGCTTATAGGAGTGCGGCCTTCCTCCGTACCTCCAACGATAAACTCATCTTT

d_call: TRDD3
cdr3_length: 18
v_call: TRDV2
clone_size: many
j_call: TRDJ1
cdr3_aa: CACDTVLGDTRNTDKLIF
cdr3_nt: TGTGCCTGTGACACCGTACTGGGGGATACGCGGAACACCGATAAACTCATCTTT

d_call: TRDD3
cdr3_length: 19
v_call: TRDV2
clone_size: many
j_call: TRDJ3
cdr3_aa: CACDTPGGDSSWDTRQMFF
cdr3_nt: TGTGCCTGTGACACGCCTGGGGGCGATAGCTCCTGGGACACCCGACAGATGTTTTTC

d_call: .
cdr3_length: 23
v_call: TRDV2
clone_size: many
j_call: TRDJ3
cdr3_aa: CATREVVPVGAGLISWDTRQMFF
cdr3_nt: TGTGCCACCCGGGAGGTAGTTCCGGTGGGGGCTGGACTAATCTCCTGGGACACCCGACAGATGTTTTTC

d_call: TRDD3
cdr3_length: 16
v_call: TRDV2
clone_size: many
j_call: TRDJ1
cdr3_aa: CACDTLSGGHTDKLIF
cdr3_nt: TGTGCCTGTGACACCCTTTCTGGGGGACACACCGATAAACTCATCTTT

d_call: TRDD3
cdr3_length: 20
v_call: TRDV2
clone_size: medium-sized
j_call: TRDJ3
cdr3_aa: CACDLVLGDTGSWDTRQMFF
cdr3_nt: TGTGCCTGTGACCTCGTACTGGGGGATACGGGCTCCTGGGACACCCGACAGATGTTTTTC

d_call: .
cdr3_length: 17
v_call: TRDV2
clone_size: hyperexpanded
j_call: TRDJ3
cdr3_aa: CACDTSPPSWDTRQMFF
cdr3_nt: TGTGCCTGTGACACATCGCCCCCCTCCTGGGACACCCGACAGATGTTTTTC

d_call: TRDD3
cdr3_length: 19
v_call: TRDV3
clone_size: many
j_call: TRDJ1
cdr3_aa: CAFSGDPHVLGAHTDKLIF
cdr3_nt: TGTGCCTTTAGTGGAGACCCTCACGTACTGGGGGCCCACACCGATAAACTCATCTTT

d_call: TRDD3
cdr3_length: 19
v_call: TRDV2
clone_size: many
j_call: TRDJ3
cdr3_aa: CACDLLGDTRSWDTRQMFF
cdr3_nt: TGTGCCTGTGACCTACTGGGGGATACGCGCTCCTGGGACACCCGACAGATGTTTTTC

d_call: TRDD3
cdr3_length: 19
v_call: TRDV2
clone_size: many
j_call: TRDJ1
cdr3_aa: CACERLRHTGGENTDKLIF
cdr3_nt: TGTGCCTGTGAACGCCTACGACATACTGGGGGAGAGAACACCGATAAACTCATCTTT

d_call: TRDD3
cdr3_length: 19
v_call: TRDV2
clone_size: medium-sized
j_call: TRDJ1
cdr3_aa: CACDRILSGGYAETDKLIF
cdr3_nt: TGTGCCTGTGACAGGATCCTCTCTGGGGGATACGCGGAAACCGATAAACTCATCTTT

d_call: TRDD3
cdr3_length: 17
v_call: TRDV3
clone_size: many
j_call: TRDJ1
cdr3_aa: CAFRPTRLGDYTDKLIF
cdr3_nt: TGTGCTTTTAGACCTACCCGGCTGGGGGATTACACCGATAAACTCATCTTT

d_call: TRDD3
cdr3_length: 18
v_call: TRDV2
clone_size: few
j_call: TRDJ1
cdr3_aa: CACDPILGDTGYTDKLIF
cdr3_nt: TGTGCCTGTGACCCAATACTGGGGGATACGGGGTACACCGATAAACTCATCTTT